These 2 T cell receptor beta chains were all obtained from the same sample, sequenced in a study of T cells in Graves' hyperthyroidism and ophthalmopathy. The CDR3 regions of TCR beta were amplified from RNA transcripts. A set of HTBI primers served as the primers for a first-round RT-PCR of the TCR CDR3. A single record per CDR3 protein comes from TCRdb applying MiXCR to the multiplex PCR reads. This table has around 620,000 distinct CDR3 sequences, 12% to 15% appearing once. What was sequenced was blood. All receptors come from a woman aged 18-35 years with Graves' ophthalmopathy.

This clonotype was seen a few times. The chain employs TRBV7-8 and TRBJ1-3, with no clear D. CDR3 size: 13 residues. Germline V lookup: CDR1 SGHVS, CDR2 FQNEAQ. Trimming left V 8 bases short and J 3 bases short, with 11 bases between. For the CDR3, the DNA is TGTGCCAGCCCCAGAGGCTTTGGAAACACCATATATTTT. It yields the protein CASPRGFGNTIYF.

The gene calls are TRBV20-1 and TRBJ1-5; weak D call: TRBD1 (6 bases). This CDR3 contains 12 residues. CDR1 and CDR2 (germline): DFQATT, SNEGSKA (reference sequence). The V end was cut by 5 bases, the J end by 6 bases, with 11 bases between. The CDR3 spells CSAPGEGQPQHF. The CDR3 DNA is TGCAGTGCTCCAGGGGAGGGTCAGCCCCAGCATTTT.